The clone carrying this T cell receptor beta chain is classed as large. The sample comes from a study of CXCR3 chemokines and chemotherapy response in bladder cancer. Germline assignment: CDR1 SGHDT and CDR2 YYEEEE. The CDR3 loop spans 13 amino acids. Trimming left V 2 bases short and J 4 bases short, with 9 bases between. Using its own MiXCR run on the PCR reads, TCRdb lists one record per CDR3 protein. Of some 2,000 distinct CDR3 sequences listed, around 17% were seen once; the top ten hold 25%. V is TRBV5-6 and J is TRBJ1-1, with D unresolved. This sequence was found in a human donor with bladder cancer that responded to neoadjuvant chemotherapy. The sample here was taken from a patient whose treatment included neoadjuvant chemotherapy. The CDR3 nucleotides are TGTGCCAGCAGCTTTGGTATTTCCACTGAAGCTTTCTTT. The encoded protein is CASSFGISTEAFF.